These 26 T cell receptor beta chains originate from one sample sequenced in a study of human versus mouse CDR3 diversity and MHC coevolution. Produced via immunoSEQ multiplex PCR; TCRdb's table is partial and in-frame only. This table holds about 77,000 clones, roughly 90% found once. Sequenced sample: naive CD4+ T cells from blood. The subset here: CD45RO-negative CD62L-positive naive CD4 T cells. The receptor source for this set is a person aged 30-69 years in good health.

This clone was seen only once. The V gene is TRBV29-1, the J gene TRBJ2-7; possibly TRBD1 for D (5 bases). This CDR3 region has 12 residues. Germline V gene sequence: CDR1 SQVTM, CDR2 ANQGSEA. V was pared by 4 bases and J by 2 bases, with 9 bases between. The CDR3 DNA follows: TGCAGCGTTGGGGCAGGGACCTACGAGCAGTACTTC. As protein: CSVGAGTYEQYF.

The chain combines TRBV30 with TRBJ1-5; the D is unclear. The length of the CDR3 is 15 residues. Per the germline V gene, CDR1 is GTSNPN and CDR2 is SVGIG (reference sequence). The V end lost 1 base, the J end lost 6 bases, and 16 bases lay between the germline ends. The CDR3 bases are TGTGCCTGGAGTGGGCGCGTGGGAGGCGCTCAGCCCCAGCATTTT. As protein: CAWSGRVGGAQPQHF.

This clone was picked up one time. The rearrangement uses TRBV5-5 and TRBJ2-5; 7 bases fit TRBD2. Germline V gene sequence: CDR1 SGHKS, CDR2 YYEKEE (reference sequence). The ends lost 4 bases at V and 5 bases at J; junction bases unmatched: 11. The CDR3 runs 15 residues. The CDR3 bases are TGTGCCAGCAGCCAACCACTAGCGCCCCGGGAGACCCAGTACTTC. It specifies CASSQPLAPRETQYF.

The rearrangement joins TRBV7-2 to TRBJ2-7; D might be TRBD1 (5 bases). V lost 3 bases to trimming and J lost 4 bases, with 13 bases between them. Germline V gene sequence: CDR1 SGHTA, CDR2 FQGNSA. The CDR3 has 14 amino acids. CDR3 region: CASSLGPAPYEQYF. CDR3 nucleotide sequence: TGTGCCAGCAGCTTGGGGCCTGCCCCTTACGAGCAGTACTTC.

The gene calls are TRBV5-4 and TRBJ2-7; 9 bases are a match to TRBD2. The germline CDR1 and CDR2 sequences are SGHNT and YYREEE (reference sequence). Unmatched junction bases numbered 8, after V lost 9 bases and J lost 1 base. The CDR3 length is 14 residues. The CDR3 region is CATQTSGSSYEQYF. The CDR3 coding sequence is TGTGCCACCCAAACTAGCGGGTCGTCCTACGAGCAGTACTTC. Combining the CDR3 with reference TRBV5-4 and TRBJ2-7 gives the whole variable domain ETGVTQSPTHLIKTRGQQVTLRCSSQSGHNTVSWYQQALGQGPQFIFQYYREEENGRGNFPPRFSGLQFPNYSSELNVNALELDDSALYLCATQTSGSSYEQYFGPGTRLTVT.

The gene calls are TRBV7-2 and TRBJ2-6, with TRBD1 identical over 9 bases. Per the germline V gene, CDR1 is SGHTA and CDR2 is FQGNSA. The V segment lost 0 bases and the J segment 1 base; nucleotides outside the gene matches: 7. The CDR3 sequence is 19 residues long. The CDR3 DNA follows: TGTGCCAGCAGCTTAGCGAGATGGGACAGGGTTTCTGGGGCCAACGTCCTGACTTTC. It yields the protein CASSLARWDRVSGANVLTF.

This rearrangement joins TRBV7-9 to TRBJ2-3; D is unresolved. The CDR3 sequence is 12 residues long. V lost 5 bases and J lost 8, with 11 bases in between. Per germline, CDR1 SEHNR and CDR2 FQNEAQ (reference sequence). The CDR3 region has the DNA TGTGCCAGCAGCCCAGGCGTCAGTACGCAGTATTTT. Amino acids: CASSPGVSTQYF.

This rearrangement joins TRBV9 to TRBJ1-5; possible D gene TRBD1, 5 bases. The germline V and J ends were trimmed by 4 bases and 10 bases, with 21 bases remaining between them. Germline-derived CDR1 and CDR2 are SGDLS and YYNGEE. The length of the CDR3 is 15 residues. CDR3 residues: CASSPGGRTLDPQHF. In nucleotides, the CDR3 is TGTGCCAGCAGCCCGGGGGGGAGAACACTGGATCCCCAGCATTTT.

The count of this clone is one. The chain links TRBV25-1 to TRBJ2-1, with TRBD2 identical over 12 bases. Germline trimming cut 3 bases from V and 4 bases from J; bases unmatched to any gene: 7. Germline V CDR1 and CDR2: MGHDK, SYGVNS. The CDR3 covers 17 residues. The CDR3 sequence is CASSESSGGAVYNEQFF. The CDR3 DNA reads TGTGCCAGCAGTGAGTCTAGCGGGGGGGCAGTTTACAATGAGCAGTTCTTC.

V gene TRBV7-2 combines with J gene TRBJ2-3; 7 nucleotides match TRBD1. The CDR3 consists of 14 residues. Germline V CDR1 and CDR2: SGHTA, FQGNSA. V lost 1 base to trimming and J lost 7 bases; unmatched junction nucleotides: 5. CDR3 loop: CASSLVGGQNTQYF. The CDR3 DNA reads as TGTGCCAGCAGCTTAGTAGGGGGACAGAATACGCAGTATTTT.

The CDR3 DNA reads as TGTGCCAGCAGCGTAGAAGGGGGCACTGAAGCTTTCTTT. Translation gives CASSVEGGTEAFF. This rearrangement joins TRBV9 to TRBJ1-1, with a possible D match to TRBD1 (6 bases). CDR1 SGDLS and CDR2 YYNGEE come from the germline V gene. The CDR3 loop spans 13 amino acids. The ends were cut back, 0 bases at V and 4 bases at J, with 7 bases in the middle.

The chain has TRBV18 and TRBJ1-1; 8 bases match TRBD1. Germline V CDR1 and CDR2: KGHSH, LQKENI. The CDR3 is 17 residues long. V lost 0 bases, J lost 1 base, and 7 bases stayed unmatched. The DNA of the CDR3 is TGTGCCAGCTCACCACCCAGCAGGGGGCTAACGAACACTGAAGCTTTCTTT. Translating it yields CASSPPSRGLTNTEAFF.

The rearrangement joins TRBV7-9 to TRBJ2-2; TRBD1 agrees at 9 bases. V lost 5 bases to trimming and J lost 2 bases; unmatched junction nucleotides: 6. In germline, CDR1 is SEHNR, CDR2 FQNEAQ (reference sequence). CDR3 length: 16 residues. CDR3 amino acids: CASSPRDRENTGELFF. DNA for the CDR3: TGTGCCAGCAGCCCGCGGGACAGGGAAAACACCGGGGAGCTGTTTTTT.

The genes are TRBV19 and TRBJ2-4; perhaps TRBD1 as D (5 bases). The CDR3 extends over 15 amino acids. CDR1 LNHDA and CDR2 SQIVND come from the germline V gene (reference sequence). V was pared by 6 bases and J by 0 bases, with 12 bases between. For the CDR3, the DNA is TGTGCCAGTAGGGACAAGGACCTAGCCAAAAACATTCAGTACTTC. Protein sequence: CASRDKDLAKNIQYF.

The chain carries TRBV6-4 and TRBJ2-7; 8 bases match TRBD2. With 5 bases clipped from V and 3 bases from J, the junction kept 6 bases outside the gene matches. The CDR3 extends over 14 amino acids. CDR1 is MRHNA and CDR2 is SNTAGT in the germline V gene. Here the CDR3 reads CASSPTGTSYEQYF. CDR3 sequence (DNA): TGTGCCAGCAGTCCCACCGGGACTAGCTACGAGCAGTACTTC.

V gene TRBV6-6 combines with J gene TRBJ1-1; D gene ambiguous. V was cut by 7 bases and J by 8 bases, with 14 bases left in between. The CDR3 extends over 12 amino acids. The germline V gene encodes CDR1 MNHNY and CDR2 SVGAGI (reference sequence). CDR3 loop: CASNGPHSEAFF. The CDR3 nucleotides read TGTGCCAGCAATGGTCCTCACAGCGAAGCTTTCTTT.

This chain's CDR3 is CSVGGGTEQYF. DNA for the CDR3: TGCAGCGTTGGGGGGGGGACCGAGCAGTACTTC. The V and J genes are TRBV29-1 and TRBJ2-5; the match to TRBD2 covers 7 bases. The last part of the DNA fits TRBJ2-7 better; the J call may be wrong. Per germline, CDR1 SQVTM and CDR2 ANQGSEA. This CDR3 has 11 residues.

The chain links TRBV21-1 to TRBJ1-3; the table's D call, TRBD1, has no DNA check behind it. TRBV21-1 is annotated as a pseudogene. The CDR3 loop spans 13 amino acids. CDR3 bases: TGTGCCAGACAGACCAGGGGGCGAAACACCATATATTTT. Translated: CARQTRGRNTIYF.

The V and J genes are TRBV6-5 and TRBJ2-5, with TRBD1 identical over 10 bases. The J call may be wrong; the DNA end is better matched by TRBJ2-7. Germline CDR1 is MNHEY and CDR2 is SVGAGI. The CDR3 consists of 13 residues. CDR3 coding DNA: TGTGCCAGCAGATGGGACAGGGGCTACGAGCAGTACTTC. Residues: CASRWDRGYEQYF.

The chain joins TRBV6-1 to TRBJ2-2; TRBD1 is a possible D gene (6 bases). CDR1 and CDR2 from the germline V gene are MNHNS and SASEGT. V shed 4 bases and J shed 8 bases, with 8 bases lying between them. CDR3 length equals 12 residues. CDR3 coding DNA: TGTGCCAGCAGTGTGGGGGCGGGGGAGCTGTTTTTT. It translates to CASSVGAGELFF.

V gene TRBV7-2 combines with J gene TRBJ2-7, with 7 bases identical to TRBD2. V shed 5 bases, J shed 4 bases, and the junction held 11 bases outside the gene matches. CDR3 length: 15 amino acids. Germline-derived CDR1 and CDR2 are SGHTA and FQGNSA. The CDR3 DNA reads TGTGCCAGCAGCCTCGTGGCGGGAGTCGGGTACGAGCAGTACTTC. This sequence encodes CASSLVAGVGYEQYF.

The gene calls are TRBV30 and TRBJ2-5, with TRBD1 matching over 9 bases. The CDR3 has 12 amino acids. Per germline, CDR1 GTSNPN and CDR2 SVGIG (reference sequence). After removal of 4 bases from V and 7 bases from J, the junction contained 4 bases not matched to a gene. The chain's CDR3 is CAWNRGLSTQYF. CDR3 DNA sequence: TGTGCCTGGAACAGGGGGCTGTCGACCCAGTACTTC.

This chain connects TRBV29-1 to TRBJ2-2; 8 bases match TRBD1. Germline V gene sequence: CDR1 SQVTM, CDR2 ANQGSEA. The CDR3 is 17 residues long. With V trimmed by 4 bases and J by 1 base, 11 bases remained unmatched. CDR3 nucleotides: TGCAGCGTTGCCTTGCGGCTAGGGACAGGGAACACCGGGGAGCTGTTTTTT. Translating gives CSVALRLGTGNTGELFF.

This CDR3 is CASSSLQGAGELFF. CDR3 in DNA: TGCGCCAGCAGCTCCCTACAGGGCGCCGGGGAGCTGTTTTTT. The V and J genes are TRBV5-1 and TRBJ2-2; tentative D call: TRBD1 (6 bases). The CDR3 runs 14 residues. Trimming stripped 3 bases from V and 6 bases from J, with 12 bases between. Germline CDR1 is SGHRS and CDR2 is YFSETQ.

The chain uses TRBV4-2 and TRBJ2-7; 8 bases line up with TRBD1. Germline CDR1 reads LGHNA; CDR2 reads YNFKEQ. This CDR3 has 16 amino acids. V lost 0 bases, J lost 5 bases, and 9 bases stayed unmatched. The CDR3 region has the DNA TGTGCCAGCAGCCAAGAGAAGGGACAGGACGTGGACGAGCAGTACTTC. Its translation: CASSQEKGQDVDEQYF.

J is TRBJ2-5 and V is TRBV27; 15 bases are shared with TRBD2. CDR1 is MNHEY and CDR2 is SMNVEV in the germline V gene (reference sequence). The V gene end was trimmed by 3 bases and the J gene end by 4 bases; junction bases not matched to a gene: 0. The CDR3 sequence is 15 residues long. As DNA, the CDR3 is TGTGCCAGCAGTTTGGGACTAGCGGGAGGAGAGACCCAGTACTTC. Protein sequence: CASSLGLAGGETQYF.